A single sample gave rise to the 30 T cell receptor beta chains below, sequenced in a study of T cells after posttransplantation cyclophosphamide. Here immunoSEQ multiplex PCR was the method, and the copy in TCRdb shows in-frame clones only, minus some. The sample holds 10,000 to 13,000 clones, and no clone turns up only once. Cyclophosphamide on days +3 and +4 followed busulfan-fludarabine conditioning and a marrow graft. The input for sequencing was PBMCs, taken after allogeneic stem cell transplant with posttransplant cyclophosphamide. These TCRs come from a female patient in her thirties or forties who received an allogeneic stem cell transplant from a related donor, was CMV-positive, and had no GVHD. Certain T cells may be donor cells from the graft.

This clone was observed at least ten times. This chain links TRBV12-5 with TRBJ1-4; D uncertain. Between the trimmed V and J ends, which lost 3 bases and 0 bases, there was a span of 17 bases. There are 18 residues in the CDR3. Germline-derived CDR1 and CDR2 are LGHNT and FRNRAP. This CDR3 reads CASGFFLQYSSTNEKLFF. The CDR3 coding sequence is TGTGCTAGTGGTTTTTTCCTCCAATACAGCTCAACTAATGAAAAACTGTTTTTT.

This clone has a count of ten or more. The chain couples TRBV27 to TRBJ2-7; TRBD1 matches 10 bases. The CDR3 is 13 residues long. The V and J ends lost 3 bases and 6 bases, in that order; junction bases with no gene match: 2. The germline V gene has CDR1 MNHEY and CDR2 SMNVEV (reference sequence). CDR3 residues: CASSFGTGVEQYF. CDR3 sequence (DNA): TGTGCCAGCAGTTTCGGGACAGGGGTCGAGCAGTACTTC.

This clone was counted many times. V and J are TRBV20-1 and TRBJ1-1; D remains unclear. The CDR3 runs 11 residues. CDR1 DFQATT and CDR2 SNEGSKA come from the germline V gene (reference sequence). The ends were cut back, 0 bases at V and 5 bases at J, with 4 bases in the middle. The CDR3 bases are TGCAGTGCTAGAGATCCGACTGAAGCTTTCTTT. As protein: CSARDPTEAFF.

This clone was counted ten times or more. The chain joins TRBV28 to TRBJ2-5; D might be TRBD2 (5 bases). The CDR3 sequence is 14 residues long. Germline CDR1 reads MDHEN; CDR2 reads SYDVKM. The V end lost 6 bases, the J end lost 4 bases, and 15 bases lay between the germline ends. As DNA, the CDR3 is TGTGCCAGCAGGAATCGGAAGGCGGGAGAGACCCAGTACTTC. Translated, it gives CASRNRKAGETQYF.

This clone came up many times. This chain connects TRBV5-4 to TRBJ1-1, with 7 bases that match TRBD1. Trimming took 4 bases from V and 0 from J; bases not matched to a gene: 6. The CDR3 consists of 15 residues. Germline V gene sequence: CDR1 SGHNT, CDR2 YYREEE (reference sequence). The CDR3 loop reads CASSNYRGMNTEAFF. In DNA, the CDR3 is TGTGCCAGCAGCAACTACAGGGGCATGAACACTGAAGCTTTCTTT.

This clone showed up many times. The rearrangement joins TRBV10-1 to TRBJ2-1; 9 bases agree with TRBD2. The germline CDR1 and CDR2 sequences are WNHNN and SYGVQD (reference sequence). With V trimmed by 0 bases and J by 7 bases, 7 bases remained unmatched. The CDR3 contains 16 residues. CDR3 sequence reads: CASSESASGNFNEQFF. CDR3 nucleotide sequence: TGCGCCAGCAGTGAGTCGGCTAGCGGGAACTTTAATGAGCAGTTCTTC.

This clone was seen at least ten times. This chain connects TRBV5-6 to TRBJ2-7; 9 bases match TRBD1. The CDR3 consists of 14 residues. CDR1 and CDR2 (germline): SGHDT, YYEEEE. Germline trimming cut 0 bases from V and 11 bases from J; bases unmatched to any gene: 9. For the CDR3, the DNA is TGTGCCAGCAGCTTGGGGGAGATCGACAGGGGGAAGTACTTC. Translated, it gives CASSLGEIDRGKYF.

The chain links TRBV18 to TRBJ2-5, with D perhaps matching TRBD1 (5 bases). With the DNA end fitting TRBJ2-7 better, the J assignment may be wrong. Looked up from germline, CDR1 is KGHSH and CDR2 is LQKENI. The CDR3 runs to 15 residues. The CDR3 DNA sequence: TGTGCCAGCTCACAATCCAGGGAAACCCTCCTCGAGCAGTACTTC. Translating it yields CASSQSRETLLEQYF.

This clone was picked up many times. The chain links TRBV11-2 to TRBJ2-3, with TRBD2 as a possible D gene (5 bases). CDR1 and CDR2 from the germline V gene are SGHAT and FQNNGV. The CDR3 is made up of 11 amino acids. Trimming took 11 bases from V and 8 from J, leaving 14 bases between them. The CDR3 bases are TGTGCCTCGGAAGGGAGCGGTACGCAGTATTTT. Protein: CASEGSGTQYF.

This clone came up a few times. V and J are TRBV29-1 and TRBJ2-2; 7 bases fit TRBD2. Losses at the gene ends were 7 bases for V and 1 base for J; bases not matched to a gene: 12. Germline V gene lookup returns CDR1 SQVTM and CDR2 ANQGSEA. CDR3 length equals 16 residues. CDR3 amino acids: CSALGGMGGNTGELFF. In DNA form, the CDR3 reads TGCAGCGCCTTGGGGGGGATGGGGGGGAACACCGGGGAGCTGTTTTTT.

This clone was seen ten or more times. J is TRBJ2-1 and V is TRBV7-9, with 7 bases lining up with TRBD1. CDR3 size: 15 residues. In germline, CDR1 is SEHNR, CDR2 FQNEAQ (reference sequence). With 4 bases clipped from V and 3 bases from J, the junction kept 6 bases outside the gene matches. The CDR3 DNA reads TGTGCCAGCAGCTCGGGGCAGGGGGTCTACAATGAGCAGTTCTTC. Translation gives CASSSGQGVYNEQFF.

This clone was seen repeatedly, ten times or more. Here the CDR3 reads CASSSFSSYEQYF. The DNA of the CDR3 is TGTGCCAGCAGCTCCTTTAGCTCCTACGAGCAGTACTTC. The chain is built from TRBV7-9 and TRBJ2-7; D gene unclear. The ends were cut back, 4 bases at V and 0 bases at J, with 7 bases in the middle. The CDR3 length is 13 residues. Germline CDR1 is SEHNR and CDR2 is FQNEAQ (reference sequence).

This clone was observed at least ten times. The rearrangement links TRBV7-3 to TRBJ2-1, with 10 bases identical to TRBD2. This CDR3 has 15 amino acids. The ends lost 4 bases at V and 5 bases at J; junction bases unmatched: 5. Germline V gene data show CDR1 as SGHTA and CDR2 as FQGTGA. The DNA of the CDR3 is TGTGCCAGCAGCTCTAGCGGGGGCGCCAACAATGAGCAGTTCTTC. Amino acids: CASSSSGGANNEQFF.

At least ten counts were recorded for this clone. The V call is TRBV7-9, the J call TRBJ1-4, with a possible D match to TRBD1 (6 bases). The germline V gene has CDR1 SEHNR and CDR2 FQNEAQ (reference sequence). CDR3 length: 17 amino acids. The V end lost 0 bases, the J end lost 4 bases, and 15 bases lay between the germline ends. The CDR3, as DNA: TGTGCCAGCAGCTTAGCGCCGACAGGCTCCCTTAATGAAAAACTGTTTTTT. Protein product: CASSLAPTGSLNEKLFF.

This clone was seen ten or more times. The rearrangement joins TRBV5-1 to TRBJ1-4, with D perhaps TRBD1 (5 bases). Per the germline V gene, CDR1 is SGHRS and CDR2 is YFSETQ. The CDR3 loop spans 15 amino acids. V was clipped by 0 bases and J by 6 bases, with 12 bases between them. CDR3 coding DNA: TGCGCCAGCAGCTTGGAGGGCAGGGCCTATGAAAAACTGTTTTTT. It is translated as CASSLEGRAYEKLFF.

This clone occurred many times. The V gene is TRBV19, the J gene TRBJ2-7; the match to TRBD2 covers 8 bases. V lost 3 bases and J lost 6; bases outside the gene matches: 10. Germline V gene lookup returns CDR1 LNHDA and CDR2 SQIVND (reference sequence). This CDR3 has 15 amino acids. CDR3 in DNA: TGTGCCAGTAGTATCGCGGGACTAGGGGTTTCCGAGCAGTACTTC. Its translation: CASSIAGLGVSEQYF.

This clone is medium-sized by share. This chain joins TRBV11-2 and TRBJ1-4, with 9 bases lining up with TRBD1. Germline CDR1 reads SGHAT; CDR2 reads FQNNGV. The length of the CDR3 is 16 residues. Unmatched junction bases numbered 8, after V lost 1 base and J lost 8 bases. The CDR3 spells CASSLVSHRGQEKLFF. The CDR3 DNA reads TGTGCCAGCAGCTTAGTGTCCCACAGGGGGCAGGAAAAACTGTTTTTT.

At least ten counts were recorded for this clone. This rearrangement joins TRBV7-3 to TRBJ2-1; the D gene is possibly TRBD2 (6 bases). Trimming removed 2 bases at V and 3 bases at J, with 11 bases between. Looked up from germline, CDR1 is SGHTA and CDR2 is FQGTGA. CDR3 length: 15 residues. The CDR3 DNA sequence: TGTGCCAGCAGCTTACAGGCCGGGAGCTACAATGAGCAGTTCTTC. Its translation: CASSLQAGSYNEQFF.

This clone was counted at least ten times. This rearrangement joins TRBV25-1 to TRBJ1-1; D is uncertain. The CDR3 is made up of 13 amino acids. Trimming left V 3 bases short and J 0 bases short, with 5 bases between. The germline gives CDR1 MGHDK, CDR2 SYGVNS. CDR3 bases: TGTGCCAGCAGTGACAGAATGAACACTGAAGCTTTCTTT. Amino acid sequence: CASSDRMNTEAFF.

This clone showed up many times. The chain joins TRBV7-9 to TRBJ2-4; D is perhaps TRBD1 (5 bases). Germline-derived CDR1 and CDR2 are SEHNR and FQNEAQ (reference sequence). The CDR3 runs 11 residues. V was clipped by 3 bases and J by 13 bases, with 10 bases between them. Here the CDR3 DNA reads TGTGCCAGCAGCTTGGGGCCTGGGCAGTACTTC. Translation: CASSLGPGQYF.

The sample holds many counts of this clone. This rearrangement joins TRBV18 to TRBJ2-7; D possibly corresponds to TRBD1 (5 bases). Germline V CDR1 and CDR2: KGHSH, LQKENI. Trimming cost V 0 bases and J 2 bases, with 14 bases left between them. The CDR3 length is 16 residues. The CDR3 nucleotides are TGTGCCAGCTCACCACCGATAAGGGGCGCGGCCTACGAGCAGTACTTC. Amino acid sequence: CASSPPIRGAAYEQYF.

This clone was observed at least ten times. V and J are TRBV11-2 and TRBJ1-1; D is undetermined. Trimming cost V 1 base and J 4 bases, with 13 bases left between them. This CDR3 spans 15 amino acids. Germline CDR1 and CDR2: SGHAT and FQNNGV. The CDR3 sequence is CASSLVEGGGTEAFF. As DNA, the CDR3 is TGTGCCAGCAGCTTAGTCGAGGGTGGAGGCACTGAAGCTTTCTTT.

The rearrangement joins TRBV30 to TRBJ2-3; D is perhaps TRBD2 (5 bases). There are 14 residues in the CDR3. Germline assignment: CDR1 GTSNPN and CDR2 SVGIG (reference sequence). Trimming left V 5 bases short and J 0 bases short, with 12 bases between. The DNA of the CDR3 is TGTGCCTGGGCCCGGGGTGGGAGCACAGATACGCAGTATTTT. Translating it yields CAWARGGSTDTQYF.

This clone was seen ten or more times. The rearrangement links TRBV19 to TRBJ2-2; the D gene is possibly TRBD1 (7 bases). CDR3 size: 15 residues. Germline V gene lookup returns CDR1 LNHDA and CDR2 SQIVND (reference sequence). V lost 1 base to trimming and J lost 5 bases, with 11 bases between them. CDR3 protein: CASSIVAGGTGELFF. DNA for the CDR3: TGTGCCAGTAGTATAGTCGCAGGGGGGACCGGGGAGCTGTTTTTT. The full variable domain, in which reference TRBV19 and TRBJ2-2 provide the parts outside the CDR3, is DGGITQSPKYLFRKEGQNVTLSCEQNLNHDAMYWYRQDPGQGLRLIYYSQIVNDFQKGDIAEGYSVSREKKESFPLTVTSAQKNPTAFYLCASSIVAGGTGELFFGEGSRLTVL.

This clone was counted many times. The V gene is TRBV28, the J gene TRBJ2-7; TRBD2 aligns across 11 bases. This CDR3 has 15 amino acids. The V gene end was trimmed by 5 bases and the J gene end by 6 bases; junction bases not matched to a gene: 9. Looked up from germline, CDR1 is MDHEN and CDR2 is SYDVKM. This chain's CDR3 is CASSEHSGRALEQYF. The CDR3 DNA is TGTGCCAGCAGTGAGCATAGCGGGAGGGCTCTCGAGCAGTACTTC.

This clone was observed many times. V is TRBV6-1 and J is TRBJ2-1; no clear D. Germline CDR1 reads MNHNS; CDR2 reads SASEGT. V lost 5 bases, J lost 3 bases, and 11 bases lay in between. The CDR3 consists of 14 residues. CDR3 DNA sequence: TGTGCCAGCAGTACCCAATTCAGCTACAATGAGCAGTTCTTC. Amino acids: CASSTQFSYNEQFF.

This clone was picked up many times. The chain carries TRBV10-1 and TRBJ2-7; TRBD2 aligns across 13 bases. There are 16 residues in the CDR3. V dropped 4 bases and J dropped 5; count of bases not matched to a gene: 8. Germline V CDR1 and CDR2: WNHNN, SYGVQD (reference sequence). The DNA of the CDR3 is TGCGCCAGCAGTGGTCCCGGGACTAGCGGGAAACACGAGCAGTACTTC. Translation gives CASSGPGTSGKHEQYF.

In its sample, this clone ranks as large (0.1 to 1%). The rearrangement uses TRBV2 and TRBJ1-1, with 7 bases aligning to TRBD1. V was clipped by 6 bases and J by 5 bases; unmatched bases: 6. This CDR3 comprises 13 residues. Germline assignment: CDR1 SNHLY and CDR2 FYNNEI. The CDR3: CASRKTGATEAFF. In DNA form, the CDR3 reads TGTGCCAGCAGGAAAACAGGGGCAACTGAAGCTTTCTTT.

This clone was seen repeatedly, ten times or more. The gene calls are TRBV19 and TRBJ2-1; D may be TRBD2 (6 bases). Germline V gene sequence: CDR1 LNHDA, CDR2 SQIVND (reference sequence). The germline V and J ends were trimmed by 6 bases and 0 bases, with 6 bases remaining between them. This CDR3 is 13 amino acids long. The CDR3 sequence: CASSGSSYNEQFF. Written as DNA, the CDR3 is TGTGCCAGTAGCGGGAGCTCCTACAATGAGCAGTTCTTC.

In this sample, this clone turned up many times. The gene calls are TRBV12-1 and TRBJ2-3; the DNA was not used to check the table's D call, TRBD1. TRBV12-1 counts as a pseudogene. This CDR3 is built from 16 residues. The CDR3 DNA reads TGTGCCAGCAGCGTGACGGACAGCTCCGAAACAGATACGCAGTATTTT. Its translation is CASSVTDSSETDTQYF.